The 30 T cell receptor beta chains in this list originate from one sample, sequenced in a study of T cell responses to AZD1222 COVID-19 vaccine. Sequenced by immunoSEQ multiplex PCR; TCRdb stores in-frame clones only, minus some. The sample consists of 90,000 to 95,000 clones, 91% of them appearing once. The sequencing used peripheral blood, collected on day 0 of AZD1222 vaccination. The receptors here all came from an adult in good health.

The rearrangement links TRBV11-2 to TRBJ1-2; 7 bases line up with TRBD1. In germline, CDR1 is SGHAT, CDR2 FQNNGV. CDR3 length equals 16 residues. The J segment lost 2 bases and the V segment lost 0 bases, leaving 6 bases of the junction unmatched. The CDR3 reads CASSLDPRQGNYGYTF. The CDR3 region has the DNA TGTGCCAGCAGCTTAGACCCCCGACAGGGCAACTATGGCTACACCTTC.

This rearrangement joins TRBV5-1 to TRBJ2-3; D possibly corresponds to TRBD1 (5 bases). CDR3 size: 19 residues. V was clipped by 3 bases and J by 0 bases, with 23 bases between them. Germline V gives CDR1 SGHRS, CDR2 YFSETQ. CDR3: CASSYAPRAKTASTDTQYF. DNA for the CDR3: TGCGCCAGCAGCTACGCCCCCCGCGCCAAGACAGCGAGCACAGATACGCAGTATTTT. Complete variable domain (other parts from reference TRBV5-1 and TRBJ2-3): KAGVTQTPRYLIKTRGQQVTLSCSPISGHRSVSWYQQTPGQGLQFLFEYFSETQRNKGNFPGRFSGRQFSNSRSEMNVSTLELGDSALYLCASSYAPRAKTASTDTQYFGPGTRLTVL.

The chain couples TRBV5-1 to TRBJ1-4; maybe TRBD1 (5 bases). The CDR3 consists of 15 residues. Trimming removed 7 bases from V and 4 bases from J, with 17 bases in between. Germline values: CDR1 SGHRS, CDR2 YFSETQ. CDR3 nucleotides: TGCGCCAGCCGCGCTGGGGGTTTGGGTAATGAAAAACTGTTTTTT. It translates to CASRAGGLGNEKLFF. Together with reference TRBV5-1 and TRBJ1-4, the CDR3 gives the full variable domain: KAGVTQTPRYLIKTRGQQVTLSCSPISGHRSVSWYQQTPGQGLQFLFEYFSETQRNKGNFPGRFSGRQFSNSRSEMNVSTLELGDSALYLCASRAGGLGNEKLFFGSGTQLSVL.

The chain uses TRBV25-1 and TRBJ2-3; no clear D gene. Germline CDR1 and CDR2: MGHDK and SYGVNS. The CDR3 covers 11 residues. Trimming took off 6 bases at V and 7 bases at J, with 8 bases between the two ends. The CDR3: CASRVLYTQYF. The DNA of the CDR3 is TGTGCCAGCAGGGTCTTGTATACGCAGTATTTT.

A single count supports this clone. The chain employs TRBV2 and TRBJ2-3; TRBD2 is a possible D gene (5 bases). Germline V gene sequence: CDR1 SNHLY, CDR2 FYNNEI. The CDR3 sequence is 13 residues long. The V end was cut by 7 bases, the J end by 4 bases, with 12 bases between. CDR3 in DNA: TGTGCCAGCAATATGGCGCGGGCAGATACGCAGTATTTT. It yields the protein CASNMARADTQYF.

The V and J genes are TRBV5-5 and TRBJ1-2; no clear D gene. The germline CDR1 and CDR2 sequences are SGHKS and YYEKEE (reference sequence). The CDR3 consists of 10 residues. V was clipped by 7 bases and J by 8 bases, with 9 bases between them. The CDR3 sequence is CASGEEGYTF. CDR3 in DNA: TGTGCCAGCGGGGAGGAGGGCTACACCTTC.

The chain links TRBV5-1 to TRBJ2-3; 10 bases agree with TRBD2. Germline trimming cut 1 base from V and 3 bases from J; bases unmatched to any gene: 2. The CDR3 extends over 15 amino acids. Germline CDR1 and CDR2: SGHRS and YFSETQ. CDR3 DNA: TGCGCCAGCAGCTTGCTGACTAGCGGGACAGATACGCAGTATTTT. Encoded protein: CASSLLTSGTDTQYF.

The chain is built from TRBV7-9 and TRBJ1-2; 7 bases agree with TRBD1. V trimming: 5 bases; J trimming: 6 bases; junction bases outside the gene matches: 9. Germline V gene data show CDR1 as SEHNR and CDR2 as FQNEAQ (reference sequence). This CDR3 is built from 14 residues. The CDR3 protein is CASSHNRGVDGYTF. The CDR3 DNA reads TGTGCCAGCAGCCATAACAGGGGCGTGGATGGCTACACCTTC.

The J gene is TRBJ1-5, the V gene TRBV7-2, with 7 nucleotides matching TRBD1. This CDR3 comprises 14 residues. The germline V gene encodes CDR1 SGHTA and CDR2 FQGNSA. The V gene end was trimmed by 5 bases and the J gene end by 5 bases; junction bases not matched to a gene: 6. For the CDR3, the DNA is TGTGCCAGCAGCGCCCGACAGGGCGATCAGCCCCAGCATTTT. It encodes CASSARQGDQPQHF.

V gene TRBV5-1 combines with J gene TRBJ2-1; D perhaps matches TRBD1 (6 bases). The germline V gene encodes CDR1 SGHRS and CDR2 YFSETQ. Trimming removed 3 bases from V and 9 bases from J, with 25 bases in between. The CDR3 has 17 amino acids. The CDR3 coding sequence is TGCGCCAGCAGCTCCCCGTTCACCAAAGGGGGTTTGGGTGAGCAGTTCTTC. This gives the protein CASSSPFTKGGLGEQFF.

The gene calls are TRBV10-3 and TRBJ2-7; the D gene is possibly TRBD1 (6 bases). Per the germline V gene, CDR1 is ENHRY and CDR2 is SYGVKD. V lost 4 bases, J lost 2 bases, and 9 bases lay in between. There are 13 residues in the CDR3. The CDR3 DNA follows: TGTGCCATCAGTGGACAGGCCGCCTACGAGCAGTACTTC. It encodes CAISGQAAYEQYF.

The chain has TRBV15 and TRBJ1-3; D is perhaps TRBD1 (5 bases). V was trimmed by 0 bases and J by 2 bases, leaving 11 bases between them. This CDR3 has 16 amino acids. The germline V gene has CDR1 LNHNV and CDR2 YYDKDF (reference sequence). CDR3 bases: TGTGCCACCAGCAGAGAGGGAGCAGGGACTGGAAACACCATATATTTT. Protein sequence: CATSREGAGTGNTIYF.

V usage is TRBV7-9 and J usage is TRBJ2-1, with D unclear. Germline V CDR1 and CDR2: SEHNR, FQNEAQ (reference sequence). V was pared by 8 bases and J by 5 bases, with 13 bases between. The CDR3 is 13 amino acids. CDR3 DNA: TGTGCCAGCTGCCCGACTGGGGACAATGAGCAGTTCTTC. Its translation is CASCPTGDNEQFF.

This chain joins TRBV5-1 and TRBJ1-4, with unresolved D. The CDR3 has 13 residues. CDR1 SGHRS and CDR2 YFSETQ come from the germline V gene. Between the trimmed V and J ends, which lost 5 bases and 1 base, there was a span of 6 bases. The CDR3 protein is CASRAETNEKLFF. The CDR3 DNA sequence: TGCGCCAGCAGGGCAGAAACTAATGAAAAACTGTTTTTT.

This chain connects TRBV7-2 to TRBJ2-7; 8 bases line up with TRBD1. Per the germline V gene, CDR1 is SGHTA and CDR2 is FQGNSA. V dropped 5 bases and J dropped 0; count of bases not matched to a gene: 6. There are 15 residues in the CDR3. The CDR3 reads CASSVQGAYSYEQYF. CDR3 nucleotide sequence: TGTGCCAGCAGCGTCCAGGGGGCCTACTCCTACGAGCAGTACTTC.

The gene calls are TRBV7-2 and TRBJ2-5; weak D call: TRBD2 (5 bases). The CDR3 has 14 residues. V was pared by 5 bases and J by 5 bases, with 15 bases between. Germline V gene data show CDR1 as SGHTA and CDR2 as FQGNSA. CDR3: CASSLPRSGETQYF. The CDR3 nucleotides read TGTGCCAGCAGCCTGCCCAGGTCGGGGGAGACCCAGTACTTC.

The chain is built from TRBV10-1 and TRBJ2-7; 8 bases align to TRBD1. With 5 bases clipped from V and 3 bases from J, the junction kept 3 bases outside the gene matches. Germline V lookup: CDR1 WNHNN, CDR2 SYGVQD (reference sequence). CDR3 length: 13 amino acids. The CDR3 DNA reads TGCGCCAGCAGTCGGGACAGGCACTACGAGCAGTACTTC. This gives the protein CASSRDRHYEQYF.

This clone was detected once. The V gene is TRBV6-1, the J gene TRBJ1-5; no firm D call. The CDR3 is made up of 16 amino acids. Germline V gene sequence: CDR1 MNHNS, CDR2 SASEGT. Trimming removed 1 base from V and 0 bases from J, with 10 bases in between. CDR3 nucleotides: TGTGCCAGCAGTGAAGAGTACACCTATAGCAATCAGCCCCAGCATTTT. Translation: CASSEEYTYSNQPQHF.

J is TRBJ1-1 and V is TRBV7-9, with D perhaps TRBD1 (6 bases). The V gene lost 5 bases and the J gene lost 8 bases, with 9 bases spanning the gap. Germline V gives CDR1 SEHNR, CDR2 FQNEAQ (reference sequence). The CDR3 runs 11 residues. CDR3 sequence: CASSLTGEAFF. Here the CDR3 DNA reads TGTGCCAGCAGCCTGACAGGCGAAGCTTTCTTT.

In this sample, this clone turned up once. The rearrangement links TRBV7-2 to TRBJ2-1, with 11 bases fitting TRBD2. The germline V gene has CDR1 SGHTA and CDR2 FQGNSA. The CDR3 consists of 14 residues. Trimming at V came to 8 bases and at J to 4 bases, leaving 4 bases not matched to a gene. The CDR3 DNA follows: TGTGCCAGCCTCATAGCGGGAGGGTACAATGAGCAGTTCTTC. Its protein is CASLIAGGYNEQFF.

The chain is built from TRBV30 and TRBJ1-2; D unresolved. CDR3 length equals 11 residues. Trimming took off 4 bases at V and 9 bases at J, with 12 bases between the two ends. The germline V gene encodes CDR1 GTSNPN and CDR2 SVGIG (reference sequence). CDR3 protein: CAWMEGYSYTF. The CDR3 coding sequence is TGTGCCTGGATGGAAGGGTACAGCTACACCTTC.

The rearrangement joins TRBV27 to TRBJ2-5, with D unresolved. Germline assignment: CDR1 MNHEY and CDR2 SMNVEV (reference sequence). This CDR3 is 13 amino acids long. V lost 5 bases and J lost 0, with 7 bases in between. CDR3 protein: CASSTWYQETQYF. The DNA of the CDR3 is TGTGCCAGCAGTACATGGTACCAAGAGACCCAGTACTTC.

V and J are TRBV12-3 or TRBV12-4 and TRBJ2-7; D is ambiguous. CDR3 size: 11 residues. Trimming removed 5 bases at V and 3 bases at J, with 5 bases between. For the CDR3, the DNA is TGTGCCAGCAGTGGTTTCTACGAGCAGTACTTC. The encoded protein is CASSGFYEQYF.

V gene TRBV28 combines with J gene TRBJ1-5, with TRBD1 as a possible D gene (6 bases). CDR1 MDHEN and CDR2 SYDVKM come from the germline V gene. V lost 7 bases and J lost 1, with 20 bases in between. The CDR3 length is 17 residues. CDR3 sequence: CASTKIFHRASNQPQHF. In DNA form, the CDR3 reads TGTGCCAGCACGAAGATCTTCCACAGGGCCAGCAATCAGCCCCAGCATTTT.

The rearrangement joins TRBV6-5 to TRBJ1-4; perhaps TRBD1 as D (5 bases). V was shortened by 5 bases and J by 1 base, with 11 bases between the two germline ends. The germline gives CDR1 MNHEY, CDR2 SVGAGI. This CDR3 is built from 15 residues. The DNA for the CDR3 is TGTGCCAGCAGTCCCGGGGGAGGAACTAATGAAAAACTGTTTTTT. This sequence encodes CASSPGGGTNEKLFF.

This chain connects TRBV21-1 to TRBJ2-1; TRBD1 is the table's D call and was not checked against the DNA. TRBV21-1 is termed a pseudogene. The CDR3 contains 16 residues. CDR3 sequence (DNA): TGTGCCAGCAGCAAAGAGGGGACAGGACCTTACAATGAGCAGTTCTTC. Residues: CASSKEGTGPYNEQFF.

The J gene is TRBJ2-3, the V gene TRBV19, with D perhaps TRBD2 (5 bases). Germline CDR1 and CDR2: LNHDA and SQIVND (reference sequence). The CDR3 is 15 residues long. V lost 3 bases and J 11 bases, leaving 21 bases between the germline ends. This CDR3 reads CASSIRAEGSGGQYF. The CDR3 DNA reads TGTGCCAGTAGTATCCGAGCAGAGGGCTCAGGCGGGCAGTATTTT.

The chain links TRBV5-4 to TRBJ2-7, with D uncertain. V was trimmed by 0 bases and J by 0 bases, leaving 7 bases between them. The CDR3 runs 14 residues. Germline assignment: CDR1 SGHNT and CDR2 YYREEE (reference sequence). The CDR3 reads CASSLGAGSYEQYF. Written as DNA, the CDR3 is TGTGCCAGCAGCTTGGGGGCAGGCTCCTACGAGCAGTACTTC. The complete variable domain, with remaining parts taken from reference TRBV5-4 and TRBJ2-7, reads ETGVTQSPTHLIKTRGQQVTLRCSSQSGHNTVSWYQQALGQGPQFIFQYYREEENGRGNFPPRFSGLQFPNYSSELNVNALELDDSALYLCASSLGAGSYEQYFGPGTRLTVT.

This clone was picked up one time. The CDR3 loop reads CASSAGGGSNQPQHF. For the CDR3, the DNA is TGTGCCAGCAGCGCAGGAGGGGGTAGCAATCAGCCCCAGCATTTT. The J gene is TRBJ1-5, the V gene TRBV9, with D possibly TRBD1 on 6 matching bases. The CDR3 runs 15 residues. Per germline, CDR1 SGDLS and CDR2 YYNGEE. V was pared by 3 bases and J by 0 bases, with 10 bases between.

This clone came up a few times. CDR3 amino acids: CASSYGANQPQHF. CDR3 coding DNA: TGTGCCAGCAGTTACGGGGCGAATCAGCCCCAGCATTTT. This chain uses TRBV6-6 with TRBJ1-5, with a possible D match to TRBD1 (5 bases). Trimming took off 2 bases at V and 4 bases at J, with 6 bases between the two ends. Germline V gives CDR1 MNHNY, CDR2 SVGAGI (reference sequence). CDR3 length: 13 amino acids.